These 16 T cell receptor beta chains came from one sample sequenced in a study of CD8 T cells in Susac syndrome. RNA in amounts of roughly 0.45 to 1 ug was reverse transcribed with random hexamers. TCRdb recomputed calls from the immunoSEQ multiplex PCR reads with MiXCR, one row per CDR3 protein. The repertoire holds approximately 120,000 distinct CDR3 sequences, with around 90% as singletons. Sequencing input: CD4+ T cells from PBMCs. These receptor sequences come from a human donor in good health.

The chain has TRBV7-9 and TRBJ2-7; TRBD2 aligns across 10 bases. Germline CDR1 is SEHNR and CDR2 is FQNEAQ (reference sequence). Trimming removed 6 bases from V and 2 bases from J; junction bases left unmatched: 4. The CDR3 is made up of 14 amino acids. CDR3 DNA: TGTGCCAGCAGAAAACTAGCGGGGCCCTACGAGCAGTACTTC. This gives the protein CASRKLAGPYEQYF. Based on the CDR3 plus reference TRBV7-9 and TRBJ2-7, the full variable domain is DTGVSQNPRHKITKRGQNVTFRCDPISEHNRLYWYRQTLGQGPEFLTYFQNEAQLEKSRLLSDRFSAERPKGSFSTLEIQRTEQGDSAMYLCASRKLAGPYEQYFGPGTRLTVT.

This clonotype has only a few counts. V gene TRBV19 combines with J gene TRBJ2-7; 12 positions agree with TRBD1. This CDR3 contains 16 residues. J gave up 6 bases and V 3 bases, and 9 bases lay outside the gene matches. CDR1 LNHDA and CDR2 SQIVND come from the germline V gene (reference sequence). The CDR3 loop is CASSMDSGTGGAEQYF. In DNA form, the CDR3 reads TGTGCCAGTAGTATGGATTCCGGGACAGGGGGCGCCGAGCAGTACTTC.

The V call is TRBV6-2 or TRBV6-3, the J call TRBJ1-3; no reliable D call. This CDR3 has 13 amino acids. V shed 6 bases and J shed 3 bases, with 9 bases lying between them. Germline V gives CDR1 MNHEY, CDR2 SVGEGT. This CDR3 is CASRSGSGNTIYF. In DNA form, the CDR3 reads TGTGCCAGCAGAAGTGGGAGTGGAAACACCATATATTTT.

The chain links TRBV14 to TRBJ2-7; D remains ambiguous. CDR3 length equals 13 residues. V was shortened by 1 base and J by 6 bases, with 10 bases between the two germline ends. Germline CDR1 and CDR2: SGHDN and FVKESK. CDR3 sequence (DNA): TGTGCCAGCAGCCAAGTTACCCCGGGCGAGCAGTACTTC. It encodes CASSQVTPGEQYF.

The V call is TRBV4-3, the J call TRBJ2-1; D is ambiguous. CDR3 length equals 15 residues. The germline V gene has CDR1 LGHNA and CDR2 YSLEER. V lost 4 bases and J 3 bases, leaving 13 bases between the germline ends. The CDR3 sequence is CASSPKLLYYNEQFF. In DNA form, the CDR3 reads TGCGCCAGCAGCCCCAAACTACTATACTACAATGAGCAGTTCTTC.

V is TRBV7-9 and J is TRBJ1-1; D might be TRBD1 (6 bases). From germline, CDR1 is SEHNR and CDR2 FQNEAQ (reference sequence). Trimming cost V 2 bases and J 3 bases, with 10 bases left between them. The CDR3 is 14 amino acids. DNA of the CDR3: TGTGCCAGCAGCTTATTCAGGGGCGACACTGAAGCTTTCTTT. Translated, it gives CASSLFRGDTEAFF.

This chain links TRBV20-1 with TRBJ2-3; 7 bases agree with TRBD1. The CDR3 totals 14 residues. Germline assignment: CDR1 DFQATT and CDR2 SNEGSKA (reference sequence). The V gene end was trimmed by 5 bases and the J gene end by 5 bases; junction bases not matched to a gene: 10. CDR3 protein: CSADPGQIIDTQYF. In nucleotides, the CDR3 is TGCAGTGCTGATCCGGGACAGATTATAGATACGCAGTATTTT.

The rearrangement uses TRBV6-2 or TRBV6-3 and TRBJ2-1; TRBD2 aligns across 12 bases. Germline V CDR1 and CDR2: MNHEY, SVGEGT. CDR3 size: 17 residues. V shed 5 bases and J 2 bases; nucleotides not matched to a gene: 7. The CDR3 region is CASSDTSGGPPYNEQFF. The CDR3 bases are TGTGCCAGCAGTGATACTAGCGGGGGGCCTCCCTACAATGAGCAGTTCTTC.

The rearrangement joins TRBV7-3 to TRBJ2-1; 12 nucleotides agree with TRBD2. CDR3 length: 18 residues. Germline V gene data show CDR1 as SGHTA and CDR2 as FQGTGA. The V gene end was trimmed by 0 bases and the J gene end by 9 bases; junction bases not matched to a gene: 12. In DNA, the CDR3 is TGTGCCAGCAGCTTAACTCGCCTAGCGGGAGGGGGGGGAACTGAGCAGTTCTTC. Its translation: CASSLTRLAGGGGTEQFF.

The CDR3 coding sequence is TGTGCCAATCGGCAGGGGGCTAACTATGGCTACACCTTC. Translating gives CANRQGANYGYTF. The chain uses TRBV2 and TRBJ1-2, with 7 bases matching TRBD1. The V segment lost 10 bases and the J segment 0 bases; nucleotides outside the gene matches: 5. In germline, CDR1 is SNHLY, CDR2 FYNNEI. CDR3 length equals 13 residues.

The rearrangement links TRBV20-1 to TRBJ2-3; D is ambiguous. The CDR3 covers 11 residues. V was cut by 5 bases and J by 2 bases, with 5 bases left in between. CDR1 and CDR2 from the germline V gene are DFQATT and SNEGSKA (reference sequence). CDR3 loop: CSAGPTDTQYF. As DNA, the CDR3 is TGCAGTGCTGGTCCCACAGATACGCAGTATTTT.

This chain uses TRBV5-1 with TRBJ2-1; 7 bases line up with TRBD2. V gave up 2 bases and J gave up 5 bases; unmatched junction bases: 4. The CDR3 sequence is 14 residues long. Germline assignment: CDR1 SGHRS and CDR2 YFSETQ. CDR3: CASSLPAGNNEQFF. The CDR3 coding sequence is TGCGCCAGCAGCTTACCAGCGGGAAACAATGAGCAGTTCTTC.

This chain joins TRBV15 and TRBJ2-7; 7 bases are shared with TRBD2. V lost 2 bases, J lost 2 bases, and 9 bases stayed unmatched. The CDR3 consists of 16 residues. Per the germline V gene, CDR1 is LNHNV and CDR2 is YYDKDF (reference sequence). The CDR3 DNA reads as TGTGCCACCAGCAGACCTTTAGCGGGCGCCGCCTACGAGCAGTACTTC. Amino acid sequence: CATSRPLAGAAYEQYF.

V and J are TRBV18 and TRBJ1-2; D not resolved. V was shortened by 3 bases and J by 5 bases, with 13 bases between the two germline ends. The CDR3 extends over 14 amino acids. Germline loops: CDR1 KGHSH, CDR2 LQKENI. DNA of the CDR3: TGTGCCAGCTCACCGGAGGAGAGGAGTTATGGCTACACCTTC. This sequence encodes CASSPEERSYGYTF.

The chain combines TRBV12-3 or TRBV12-4 with TRBJ1-6, with TRBD1 identical over 8 bases. The CDR3 covers 14 residues. J lost 10 bases, V lost 4 bases, and 6 bases had no gene match. The CDR3 nucleotides are TGTGCCAGCAGTTCGACAGGGGCGAAGTCACCCCTCCACTTT. It encodes CASSSTGAKSPLHF.

The CDR3 DNA sequence: TGCAGTGCCCCTTCCGGGAGCAACACAGATACGCAGTATTTT. This sequence encodes CSAPSGSNTDTQYF. The chain links TRBV20-1 to TRBJ2-3; a possible D gene is TRBD2 (6 bases). V was pared by 6 bases and J by 2 bases, with 15 bases between. The CDR3 loop spans 14 amino acids. Germline-derived CDR1 and CDR2 are DFQATT and SNEGSKA (reference sequence).